This T cell receptor (beta chain) was identified in a study of T cells expressing NK-cell markers. Regarding the study as a whole: Evidence did not settle whether expanded NKG2C+ T cell clones targeted HCMV.

Generation of TCR beta cDNA was performed by 5'RACE template switching incorporating UMIs. TCRdb reprocessed the 5' RACE reads; each CDR3 protein has one entry and no DNA is given. This listing includes about 260,000 distinct CDR3 sequences. CDR3 length: 13 amino acids. The germline V gene encodes CDR1 DFQATT and CDR2 SNEGSKA (reference sequence). Concerning this clonotype: Antigen: not known.

The V gene is TRBV20-1, the J gene TRBJ2-3; no DNA is available, so the TRBD1 call from TCRdb remains unchecked. This TCR was sampled from a woman aged 18 to 75 in good health. Sequenced material: blood T cells: a sorted CD56 or NKG2C T cell subset, CD4+ or CD8+ T cells, or bulk PBMC T cells (not recorded which). The CDR3: CSASPTGPDTQYF.